The 29 T cell receptor beta chains reported below all come from one sample, sequenced in a study of T-cell reconstitution after alpha-beta-depleted transplantation in children. Unique molecular identifiers were built into the TCRbeta library. From the PCR reads, TCRdb called clonotypes with MiXCR, one entry per CDR3 protein. Among almost 500,000 distinct CDR3 sequences listed, about an eighth were seen once. The sequencing here drew on PBMCs from the stem cell graft donor, taken from the stem cell graft. All receptors come from a human donor who donated a stem cell graft to a child with combined immunodeficiency.

In this sample, this clonotype turned up many times. A read error may produce the germline difference seen at one junction end. CDR3 in amino acids: CASSPPTGPGETQYF. The CDR3 coding sequence is TGTGCCAGCTCCCCACCGACAGGCCCAGGGGAGACCCAGTACTTC. The chain joins TRBV18 to TRBJ2-5; weak D call: TRBD1 (6 bases). Germline-derived CDR1 and CDR2 are KGHSH and LQKENI. The CDR3 is made up of 15 amino acids.

This clonotype was observed a few times. This chain links TRBV30 with TRBJ1-2, with a weak D call TRBD1 (5 bases). V was trimmed by 2 bases and J by 4 bases, leaving 8 bases between them. The CDR3 consists of 12 residues. Germline CDR1 and CDR2: GTSNPN and SVGIG (reference sequence). Here the CDR3 reads CAWSKGPYGYTF. In DNA form, the CDR3 reads TGTGCCTGGAGTAAGGGACCCTATGGCTACACCTTC.

The table lists this clonotype with many counts. A junction boundary mismatches the germline segment, possibly from a read error. V usage is TRBV29-1 and J usage is TRBJ2-3, with D perhaps matching TRBD1 (6 bases). The CDR3 runs to 14 residues. Germline CDR1 SQVTM, CDR2 ANQGSEA. The CDR3, as DNA: TGCAGCGTCGAAGGGGACAAGAACACAGATACGCAGTATTTT. Its protein is CSVEGDKNTDTQYF.

A few counts support this clonotype. The chain combines TRBV2 with TRBJ2-5, with 10 bases lining up with TRBD2. The CDR3 consists of 16 residues. Germline lookup yields CDR1 SNHLY and CDR2 FYNNEI. V gave up 4 bases and J gave up 5 bases; unmatched junction bases: 10. Here the CDR3 DNA reads TGTGCCAGCAGTGGGTCGTCTAGCGGGAGACGGGAGACCCAGTACTTC. Its protein product is CASSGSSSGRRETQYF.

This chain uses TRBV9 with TRBJ2-1, with 11 bases matching TRBD2. The CDR3 spans 14 residues. The germline gives CDR1 SGDLS, CDR2 YYNGEE. V gave up 4 bases and J gave up 13 bases; unmatched junction bases: 10. CDR3 protein: CASSPGTSGWVQFF. The CDR3 region has the DNA TGTGCCAGCAGCCCTGGGACTAGCGGATGGGTTCAGTTCTTC.

In its sample, this clonotype was seen many times. The J gene is TRBJ2-1, the V gene TRBV24-1; D may be TRBD2 (6 bases). V gave up 2 bases and J gave up 7 bases, with 11 bases separating them. This CDR3 spans 14 amino acids. Per germline, CDR1 KGHDR and CDR2 SFDVKD. The CDR3 bases are TGTGCCACCAGTGATTCGGGACTGCTGAATGAGCAGTTCTTC. It encodes CATSDSGLLNEQFF.

This clonotype has a handful of counts. The V gene is TRBV20-1, the J gene TRBJ2-7; the match to TRBD2 covers 11 bases. The CDR3 is 15 residues long. The V gene end was trimmed by 3 bases and the J gene end by 4 bases; junction bases not matched to a gene: 8. Germline V gene data show CDR1 as DFQATT and CDR2 as SNEGSKA (reference sequence). The DNA for the CDR3 is TGCAGTGCTAGGGACCCTCTAGCGGGGGGTTACGAGCAGTACTTC. Protein sequence: CSARDPLAGGYEQYF.

The table lists this clonotype with a few counts. This chain connects TRBV12-3 or TRBV12-4 to TRBJ2-7, with D hard to call. The V end lost 6 bases, the J end lost 1 base, and 13 bases lay between the germline ends. The CDR3 covers 14 residues. CDR3 amino acids: CASRSSARSYEQYF. The CDR3 nucleotides read TGTGCCAGCAGGAGCAGCGCGCGGTCCTACGAGCAGTACTTC.

This clonotype was detected ten times or more. The junction departs from germline at one end; a sequencing error may be responsible. V and J are TRBV5-1 and TRBJ2-1, with a possible D match to TRBD1 (6 bases). Germline values: CDR1 SGHRS, CDR2 YFSETQ. This CDR3 is 13 amino acids long. DNA for the CDR3: TGTGCCAGCAGCTTGGGGCAGGGGAATGAGCAGTTCTTC. Residues: CASSLGQGNEQFF.

This chain joins TRBV6-5 and TRBJ2-2, with unresolved D. V shed 2 bases and J shed 7 bases, with 17 bases lying between them. The CDR3 extends over 16 amino acids. The germline gives CDR1 MNHEY, CDR2 SVGAGI. The CDR3 nucleotides are TGTGCCAGCAGTTACGGGTCTCCGGCTATGGGCGGGGAGCTGTTTTTT. Translation: CASSYGSPAMGGELFF.

This chain links TRBV4-3 with TRBJ2-2; TRBD1 might be the D (5 bases). The CDR3 has 17 amino acids. The V end was cut by 0 bases, the J end by 2 bases, with 13 bases between. The germline gives CDR1 LGHNA, CDR2 YSLEER. In nucleotides, the CDR3 is TGCGCCAGCAGCCAAGAATGGAGACAGATTAACACCGGGGAGCTGTTTTTT. It encodes CASSQEWRQINTGELFF.

This clonotype was detected many times. The chain is built from TRBV20-1 and TRBJ2-1, with 7 positions matching TRBD1. Germline CDR1 is DFQATT and CDR2 is SNEGSKA (reference sequence). This CDR3 is 15 amino acids long. J lost 3 bases, V lost 7 bases, and 12 bases had no gene match. CDR3 protein: CSVTGDISNYNEQFF. The CDR3 coding sequence is TGCAGTGTTACAGGGGACATCTCCAACTACAATGAGCAGTTCTTC.

This clonotype occurred a few times. V and J are TRBV6-4 and TRBJ2-3; possible D gene TRBD1, 7 bases. Germline CDR1 is MRHNA and CDR2 is SNTAGT. The V gene lost 3 bases and the J gene lost 4 bases, with 14 bases spanning the gap. The CDR3 is 15 residues long. The CDR3 sequence: CASSEGQGGADTQYF. For the CDR3, the DNA is TGTGCCAGCAGTGAAGGGCAGGGGGGAGCAGATACGCAGTATTTT.

The genes are TRBV6-5 and TRBJ2-4, with 11 bases lining up with TRBD2. V lost 1 base and J lost 1; bases outside the gene matches: 15. CDR1 is MNHEY, CDR2 SVGAGI, per germline. This CDR3 comprises 21 residues. The CDR3 region is CASSYYPQVVAGGPAKNIQYF. For the CDR3, the DNA is TGTGCCAGCAGTTACTACCCACAAGTGGTAGCGGGAGGGCCGGCCAAAAACATTCAGTACTTC.

This clonotype has more than one count but fewer than ten. J is TRBJ1-2 and V is TRBV3-1; D remains ambiguous. Germline V gene data show CDR1 as LGHDT and CDR2 as YNNKEL (reference sequence). This CDR3 is built from 13 residues. Trimming cost V 6 bases and J 2 bases, with 10 bases left between them. CDR3: CASRADGNYGYTF. CDR3 in DNA: TGTGCCAGCAGGGCAGACGGGAACTATGGCTACACCTTC.

Ten or more counts support this clonotype. This chain links TRBV30 with TRBJ1-6; D not certain. Germline V gene lookup returns CDR1 GTSNPN and CDR2 SVGIG (reference sequence). The germline V and J ends were trimmed by 8 bases and 7 bases, with 12 bases remaining between them. The CDR3 extends over 12 amino acids. The CDR3 is CALDVGNSPLHF. The CDR3 DNA reads as TGTGCCCTTGACGTCGGAAATTCACCCCTCCACTTT.

The CDR3 DNA reads TGTGCCAGTAAGCGCGGCCCGAGCTCCTATAATTCACCCCTCCACTTT. The encoded protein is CASKRGPSSYNSPLHF. V is TRBV19 and J is TRBJ1-6; D is uncertain. The CDR3 totals 16 residues. Trimming stripped 7 bases from V and 0 bases from J, with 13 bases between. Germline CDR1 and CDR2: LNHDA and SQIVND (reference sequence).

The chain couples TRBV5-1 to TRBJ2-1; 8 bases fit TRBD1. This CDR3 spans 16 amino acids. V shed 3 bases, J shed 6 bases, and the junction held 11 bases outside the gene matches. Per germline, CDR1 SGHRS and CDR2 YFSETQ. CDR3 nucleotides: TGCGCCAGCAGCTCGCTGACCGGGACAGGTGTCAATGAGCAGTTCTTC. Translating gives CASSSLTGTGVNEQFF.

The chain employs TRBV10-3 and TRBJ2-1; 11 bases match TRBD2. The V segment lost 5 bases and the J segment 6 bases; nucleotides outside the gene matches: 3. The CDR3 is made up of 14 amino acids. Germline-derived CDR1 and CDR2 are ENHRY and SYGVKD. CDR3 loop: CAISSSGGFNEQFF. Here the CDR3 DNA reads TGTGCCATCAGTTCTAGCGGGGGGTTCAATGAGCAGTTCTTC.

This chain connects TRBV6-1 to TRBJ2-4; 9 bases line up with TRBD1. The CDR3 length is 14 residues. CDR1 and CDR2 (germline): MNHNS, SASEGT. Trimming at V came to 7 bases and at J to 12 bases, leaving 13 bases not matched to a gene. The CDR3 DNA sequence: TGTGCCAGCATCCTCGGACAGGGGACTATAACTCAGTACTTC. It specifies CASILGQGTITQYF.

A few counts support this clonotype. The genes are TRBV20-1 and TRBJ1-1; possible D gene TRBD1, 6 bases. Germline V lookup: CDR1 DFQATT, CDR2 SNEGSKA (reference sequence). CDR3 size: 12 residues. V was shortened by 6 bases and J by 3 bases, with 11 bases between the two germline ends. CDR3 sequence (DNA): TGCAGTGCGGGGGGGCCGGACACTGAAGCTTTCTTT. It codes for CSAGGPDTEAFF.

This clonotype was seen many times. This sequence joins TRBV27 and TRBJ1-2; TRBD1 agrees at 9 bases. The CDR3 length is 14 residues. Germline assignment: CDR1 MNHEY and CDR2 SMNVEV (reference sequence). V lost 1 base to trimming and J lost 5 bases; unmatched junction nucleotides: 2. The CDR3 region has the DNA TGTGCCAGCAGTTTATGGGGACAGGGTTATGGCTACACCTTC. Protein sequence: CASSLWGQGYGYTF.

This clonotype was seen ten or more times. V and J are TRBV3-1 and TRBJ2-1; D might be TRBD2 (6 bases). The CDR3 spans 14 residues. V lost 1 base and J 8 bases, leaving 12 bases between the germline ends. CDR1 and CDR2 from the germline V gene are LGHDT and YNNKEL (reference sequence). The CDR3 nucleotides are TGTGCCAGCAGCCAAGGCGGAGGGTGGGATGAGCAGTTCTTC. This gives the protein CASSQGGGWDEQFF.

Only a few counts were recorded for this clonotype. The chain employs TRBV12-3 or TRBV12-4 and TRBJ2-5, with D perhaps matching TRBD1 or TRBD2 (6 bases each). This CDR3 comprises 15 residues. Trimming pared 1 base from V and 4 bases from J, leaving 13 bases between. The CDR3 DNA reads TGTGCCAGCAGTTTAGTATGGGGGGCCGGAGAGACCCAGTACTTC. Its translation: CASSLVWGAGETQYF.

This clonotype was counted only a few times. One junction end disagrees with the germline gene, perhaps due to a read error. V usage is TRBV9 and J usage is TRBJ2-5, with 14 bases fitting TRBD2. Germline CDR1 reads SGDLS; CDR2 reads YYNGEE. CDR3 size: 16 residues. CDR3 sequence reads: CASSVATGLAGEAQYF. The CDR3 nucleotides are TGTGCCAGCAGCGTAGCTACGGGACTAGCGGGAGAGGCCCAGTACTTC. The whole variable domain, remainder taken from reference TRBV9 and TRBJ2-5, is DSGVTQTPKHLITATGQRVTLRCSPRSGDLSVYWYQQSLDQGLQFLIQYYNGEERAKGNILERFSAQQFPDLHSELNLSSLELGDSALYFCASSVATGLAGEAQYFGPGTRLLVL.

This clonotype was seen at least ten times. The rearrangement links TRBV7-9 to TRBJ2-1; the match to TRBD2 covers 7 bases. CDR1 and CDR2 from the germline V gene are SEHNR and FQNEAQ (reference sequence). V lost 4 bases to trimming and J lost 6 bases; unmatched junction nucleotides: 3. The CDR3 loop spans 13 amino acids. The DNA for the CDR3 is TGTGCCAGCAGCTGGGGGGGTGCCAATGAGCAGTTCTTC. Translating it yields CASSWGGANEQFF.

This clonotype was seen repeatedly, ten times or more. The chain is built from TRBV12-3 or TRBV12-4 and TRBJ2-1; D is undetermined. The CDR3 loop spans 13 amino acids. The V and J ends lost 3 bases and 5 bases respectively, with 8 bases between them. The DNA of the CDR3 is TGTGCCAGCAGTTTGTCGCGGAACAATGAGCAGTTCTTC. Its protein is CASSLSRNNEQFF.

This clonotype turned up a few times. This chain uses TRBV29-1 with TRBJ1-2; possibly TRBD1 for D (5 bases). The germline V gene has CDR1 SQVTM and CDR2 ANQGSEA. The V end lost 3 bases, the J end lost 0 bases, and 11 bases lay between the germline ends. The CDR3 has 14 amino acids. As DNA, the CDR3 is TGCAGCGTTGACGCCAGGGAGGCTAACTATGGCTACACCTTC. Translated: CSVDAREANYGYTF.

There are a few counts of this clonotype. In DNA, the CDR3 is TGTGCCAGCAGCGGCCTCGGGGGCGAGCAGTACTTC. Its translation is CASSGLGGEQYF. The chain couples TRBV9 to TRBJ2-7; D may be TRBD2 (6 bases). This CDR3 comprises 12 residues. Germline V CDR1 and CDR2: SGDLS, YYNGEE. V was shortened by 3 bases and J by 6 bases, with 10 bases between the two germline ends.